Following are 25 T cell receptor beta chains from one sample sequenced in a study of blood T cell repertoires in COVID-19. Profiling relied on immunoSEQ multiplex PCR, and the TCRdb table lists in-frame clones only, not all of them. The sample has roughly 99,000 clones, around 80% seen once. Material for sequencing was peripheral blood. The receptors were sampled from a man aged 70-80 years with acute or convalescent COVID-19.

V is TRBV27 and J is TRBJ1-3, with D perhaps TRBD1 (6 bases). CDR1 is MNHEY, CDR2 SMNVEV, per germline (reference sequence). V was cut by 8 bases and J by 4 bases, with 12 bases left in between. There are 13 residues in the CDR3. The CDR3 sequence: CASGSGQGNTIYF. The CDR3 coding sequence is TGTGCCAGCGGTTCGGGACAAGGAAACACCATATATTTT.

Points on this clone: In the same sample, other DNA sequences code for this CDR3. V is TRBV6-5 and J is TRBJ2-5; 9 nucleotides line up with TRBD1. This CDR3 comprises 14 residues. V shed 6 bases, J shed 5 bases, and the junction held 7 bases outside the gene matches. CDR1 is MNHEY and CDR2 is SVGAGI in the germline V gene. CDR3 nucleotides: TGTGCCAGCAGCCCGGGACAGGGTGGGGAGACCCAGTACTTC. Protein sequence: CASSPGQGGETQYF.

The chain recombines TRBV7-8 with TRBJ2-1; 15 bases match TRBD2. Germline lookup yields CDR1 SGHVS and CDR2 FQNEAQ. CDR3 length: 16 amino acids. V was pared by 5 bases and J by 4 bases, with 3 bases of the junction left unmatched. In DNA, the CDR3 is TGTGCCAGCAGCCAAGGGACTAGCGGGGGGTACAATGAGCAGTTCTTC. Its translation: CASSQGTSGGYNEQFF.

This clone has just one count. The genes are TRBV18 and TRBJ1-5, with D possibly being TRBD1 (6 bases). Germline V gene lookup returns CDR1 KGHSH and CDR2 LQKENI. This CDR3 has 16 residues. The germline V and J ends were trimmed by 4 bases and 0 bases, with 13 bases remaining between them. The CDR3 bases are TGTGCCAGCTCACAAGACGGGACACTTAGCAATCAGCCCCAGCATTTT. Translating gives CASSQDGTLSNQPQHF.

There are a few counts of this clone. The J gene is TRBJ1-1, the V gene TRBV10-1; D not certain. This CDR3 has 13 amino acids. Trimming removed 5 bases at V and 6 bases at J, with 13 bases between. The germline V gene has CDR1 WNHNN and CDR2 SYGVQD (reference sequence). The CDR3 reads CASSPRLFAEAFF. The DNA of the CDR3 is TGCGCCAGCAGTCCCAGGTTGTTCGCTGAAGCTTTCTTT.

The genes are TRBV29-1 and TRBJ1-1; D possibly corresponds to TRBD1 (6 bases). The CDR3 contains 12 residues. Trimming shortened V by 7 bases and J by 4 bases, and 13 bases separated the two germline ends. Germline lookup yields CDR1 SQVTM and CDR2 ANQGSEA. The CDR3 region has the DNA TGCAGCGCTCAGGGGATGGGCACTGAAGCTTTCTTT. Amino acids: CSAQGMGTEAFF.

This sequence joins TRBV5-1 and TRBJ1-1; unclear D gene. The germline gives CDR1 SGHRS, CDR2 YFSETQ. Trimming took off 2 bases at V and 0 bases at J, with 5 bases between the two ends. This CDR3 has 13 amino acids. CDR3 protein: CASSLDMNTEAFF. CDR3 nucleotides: TGCGCCAGCAGCTTAGACATGAACACTGAAGCTTTCTTT.

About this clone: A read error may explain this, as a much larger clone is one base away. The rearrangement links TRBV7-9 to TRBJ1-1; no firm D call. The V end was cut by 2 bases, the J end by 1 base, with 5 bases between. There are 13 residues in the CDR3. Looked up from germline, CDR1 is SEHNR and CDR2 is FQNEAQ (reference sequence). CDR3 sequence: CASSLRGNTEAFF. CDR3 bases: TGTGCCAGCAGCTTAAGAGGGAACACTGAAGCTTTCTTT.

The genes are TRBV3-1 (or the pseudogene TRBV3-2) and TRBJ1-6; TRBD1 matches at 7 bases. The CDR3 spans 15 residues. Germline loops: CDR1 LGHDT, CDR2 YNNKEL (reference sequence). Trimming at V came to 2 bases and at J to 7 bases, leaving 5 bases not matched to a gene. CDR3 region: CASSQQGGGNSPLHF. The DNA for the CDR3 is TGTGCCAGCAGCCAACAGGGGGGTGGCAATTCACCCCTCCACTTT.

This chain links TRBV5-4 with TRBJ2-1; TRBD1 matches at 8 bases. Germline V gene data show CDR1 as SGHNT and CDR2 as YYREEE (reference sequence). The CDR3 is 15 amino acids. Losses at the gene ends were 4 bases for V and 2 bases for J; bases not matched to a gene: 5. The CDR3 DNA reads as TGTGCCAGCAGCAGCGTCAGGGGGCCCTACAATGAGCAGTTCTTC. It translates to CASSSVRGPYNEQFF.

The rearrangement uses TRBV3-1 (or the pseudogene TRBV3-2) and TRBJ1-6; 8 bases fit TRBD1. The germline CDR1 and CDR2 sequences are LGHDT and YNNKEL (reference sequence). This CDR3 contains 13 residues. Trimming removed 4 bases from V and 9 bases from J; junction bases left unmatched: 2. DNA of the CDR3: TGTGCCAGCAGCCCGGACAGGGCTTCACCCCTCCACTTT. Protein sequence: CASSPDRASPLHF.

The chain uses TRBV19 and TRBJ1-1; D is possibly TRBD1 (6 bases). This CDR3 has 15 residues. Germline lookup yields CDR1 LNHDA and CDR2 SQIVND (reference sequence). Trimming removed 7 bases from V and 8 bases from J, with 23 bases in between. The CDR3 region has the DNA TGTGCCAGTACCCGTCGTGGGGGCGCCCCGGGGGAAGCTTTCTTT. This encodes CASTRRGGAPGEAFF.

The CDR3 protein is CASSPAAGQGLNTGELFF. The CDR3 bases are TGTGCCAGCAGCCCCGCAGCAGGACAGGGCTTGAACACCGGGGAGCTGTTTTTT. This sequence joins TRBV3-1 (or the pseudogene TRBV3-2) and TRBJ2-2, with 8 bases matching TRBD1. Germline trimming cut 4 bases from V and 1 base from J; bases unmatched to any gene: 11. This CDR3 has 18 amino acids. Germline assignment: CDR1 LGHDT and CDR2 YNNKEL (reference sequence).

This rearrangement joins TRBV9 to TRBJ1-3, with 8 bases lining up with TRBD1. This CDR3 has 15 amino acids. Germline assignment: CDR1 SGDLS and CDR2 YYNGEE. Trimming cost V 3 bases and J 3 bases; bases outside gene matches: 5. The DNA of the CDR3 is TGTGCCAGCAGCGCTCAGGGGGCTGGTGGAAACACCATATATTTT. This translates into CASSAQGAGGNTIYF.

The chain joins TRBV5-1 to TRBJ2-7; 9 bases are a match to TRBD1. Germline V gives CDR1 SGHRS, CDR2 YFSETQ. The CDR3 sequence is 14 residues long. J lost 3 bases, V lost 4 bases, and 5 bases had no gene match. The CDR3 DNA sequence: TGCGCCAGCAGCGGAGCGGGACAGGGCTACGAGCAGTACTTC. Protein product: CASSGAGQGYEQYF.

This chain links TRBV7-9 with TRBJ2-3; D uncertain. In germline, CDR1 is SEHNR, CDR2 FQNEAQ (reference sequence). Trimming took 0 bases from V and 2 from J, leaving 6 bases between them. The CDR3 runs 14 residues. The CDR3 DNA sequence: TGTGCCAGCAGCTTAGCGGCATTCACAGATACGCAGTATTTT. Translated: CASSLAAFTDTQYF.

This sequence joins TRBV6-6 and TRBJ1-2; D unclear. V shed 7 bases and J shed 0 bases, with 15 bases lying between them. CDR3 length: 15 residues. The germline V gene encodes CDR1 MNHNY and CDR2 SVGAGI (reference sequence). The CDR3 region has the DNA TGTGCCAGCATAGCTACTCTAGGTTCTAACTATGGCTACACCTTC. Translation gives CASIATLGSNYGYTF.

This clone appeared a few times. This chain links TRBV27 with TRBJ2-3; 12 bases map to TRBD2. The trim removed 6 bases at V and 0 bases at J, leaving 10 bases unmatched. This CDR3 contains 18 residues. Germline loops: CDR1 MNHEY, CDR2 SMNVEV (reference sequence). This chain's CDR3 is CASRGLAGGLFSTDTQYF. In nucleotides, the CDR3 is TGTGCCAGCAGGGGACTAGCGGGCGGGTTATTTAGCACAGATACGCAGTATTTT.

CDR3 loop: CASSVGWSGRDYGYTF. DNA for the CDR3: TGTGCCAGCAGCGTAGGATGGTCAGGGCGCGACTATGGCTACACCTTC. The chain has TRBV9 and TRBJ1-2; tentative D call: TRBD1 (5 bases). The ends were cut back, 0 bases at V and 3 bases at J, with 15 bases in the middle. Germline V CDR1 and CDR2: SGDLS, YYNGEE. This CDR3 region has 16 residues.

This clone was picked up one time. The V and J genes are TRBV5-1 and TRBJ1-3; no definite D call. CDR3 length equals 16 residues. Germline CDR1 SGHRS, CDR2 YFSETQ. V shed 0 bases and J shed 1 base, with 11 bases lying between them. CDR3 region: CASSLDGRGSGNTIYF. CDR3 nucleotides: TGCGCCAGCAGCTTGGACGGGCGGGGTTCTGGAAACACCATATATTTT.

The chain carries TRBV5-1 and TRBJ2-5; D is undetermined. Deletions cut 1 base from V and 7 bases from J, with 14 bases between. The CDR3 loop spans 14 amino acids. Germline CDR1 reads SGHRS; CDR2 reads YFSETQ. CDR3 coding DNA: TGCGCCAGCAGCTTGAACAACGCCGCAGGGACCCAGTACTTC. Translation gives CASSLNNAAGTQYF.

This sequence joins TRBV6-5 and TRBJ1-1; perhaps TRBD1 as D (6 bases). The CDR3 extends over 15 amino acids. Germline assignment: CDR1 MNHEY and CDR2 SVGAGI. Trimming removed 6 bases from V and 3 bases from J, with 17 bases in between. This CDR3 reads CASSWGGALDTEAFF. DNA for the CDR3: TGTGCCAGCAGCTGGGGGGGGGCTCTGGACACTGAAGCTTTCTTT.

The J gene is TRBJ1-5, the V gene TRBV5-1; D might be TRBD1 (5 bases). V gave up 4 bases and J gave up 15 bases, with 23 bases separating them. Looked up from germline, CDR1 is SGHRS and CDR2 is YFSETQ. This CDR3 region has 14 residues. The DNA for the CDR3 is TGCGCCAGCAGCCCGGACGGACATATAGCGGGGAGGCATTTT. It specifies CASSPDGHIAGRHF.

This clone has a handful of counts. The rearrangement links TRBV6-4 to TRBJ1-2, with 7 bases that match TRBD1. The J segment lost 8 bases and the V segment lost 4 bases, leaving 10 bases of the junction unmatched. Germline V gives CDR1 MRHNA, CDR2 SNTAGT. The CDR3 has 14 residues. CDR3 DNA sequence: TGTGCCAGCAGTGCCGCAGAGGGGGCGGTCGGCTACACCTTC. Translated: CASSAAEGAVGYTF.

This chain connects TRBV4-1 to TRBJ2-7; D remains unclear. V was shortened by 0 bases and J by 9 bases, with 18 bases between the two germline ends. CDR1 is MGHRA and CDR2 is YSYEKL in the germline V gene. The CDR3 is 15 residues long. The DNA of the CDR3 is TGCGCCAGCAGCCAAGAAATCGGTTTGCTCCTAGGGCAGTACTTC. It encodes CASSQEIGLLLGQYF.